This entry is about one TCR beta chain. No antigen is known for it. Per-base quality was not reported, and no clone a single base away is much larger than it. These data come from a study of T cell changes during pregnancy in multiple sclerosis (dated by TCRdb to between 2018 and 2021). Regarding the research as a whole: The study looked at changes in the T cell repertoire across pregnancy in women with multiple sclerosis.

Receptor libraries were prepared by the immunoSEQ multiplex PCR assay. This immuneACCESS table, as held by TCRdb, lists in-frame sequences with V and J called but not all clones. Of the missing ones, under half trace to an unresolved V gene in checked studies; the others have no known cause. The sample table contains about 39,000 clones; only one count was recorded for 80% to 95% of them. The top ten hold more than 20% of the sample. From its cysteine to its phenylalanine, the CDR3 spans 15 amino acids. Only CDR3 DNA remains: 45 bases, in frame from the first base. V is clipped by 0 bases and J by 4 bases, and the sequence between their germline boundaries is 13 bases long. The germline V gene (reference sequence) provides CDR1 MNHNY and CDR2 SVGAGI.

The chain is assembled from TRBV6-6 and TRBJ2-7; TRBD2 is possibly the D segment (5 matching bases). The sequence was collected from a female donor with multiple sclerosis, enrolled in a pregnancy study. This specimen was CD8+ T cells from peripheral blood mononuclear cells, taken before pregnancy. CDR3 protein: CASSYSGNTGYEQYF. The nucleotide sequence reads TGTGCCAGCAGTTACTCGGGAAACACGGGGTACGAGCAGTACTTC.